The TCR beta chain under discussion was sequenced for a study of technical replicates of blood from several donors. Some clones are missing from TCRdb's copy, which holds only in-frame ones; the method was immunoSEQ multiplex PCR. The sample records under 95,000 clones, 94% being singletons. This TCR was sampled from a human donor in good health. Input material: T cells isolated from PBMCs.

In DNA, the CDR3 is TGTGCCAGCTCACCACCGGGACAGGGGATCGGGGCTTTCTTT. Amino acids: CASSPPGQGIGAFF. The chain couples TRBV18 to TRBJ1-1; 10 bases are shared with TRBD1. Unmatched junction bases numbered 6, after V lost 0 bases and J lost 11 bases. CDR1 is KGHSH, CDR2 LQKENI, per germline. This CDR3 contains 14 residues.